This TCR beta chain was found in a study of Ad26.COV2.S vaccination and SARS-CoV-2 variants. Study-wide context: Ad26.COV2.S arm of COV1001 included the donor.

The CDR3 is 12 residues long. Deletions cut 6 bases from V and 3 bases from J, with 9 bases between. CDR1 is MNHEY and CDR2 is SVGEGT in the germline V gene. The assay was immunoSEQ multiplex PCR, and TCRdb's table has in-frame clones only and misses some. Among around 500,000 clones listed, 70% to 90% were seen once. Treatment: about 20 received Ad26.COV2.S at low or high dose, single or two shots; 5 received placebo; per-sample allocation not given. Repertoires come from day 63 after the first vaccine or placebo injection. In the vaccine, an Ad26 vector expressed the SARS-CoV-2 spike of the Wuhan strain.

The receptor comes from a person between 18 and 65 years old who received the Ad26.COV2.S COVID-19 vaccine or a placebo. V usage is TRBV6-2 or TRBV6-3 and J usage is TRBJ2-7, with no clear D. This material consisted of peripheral blood, taken in a trial of Ad26.COV2.S vaccine versus placebo. CDR3 nucleotide sequence: TGTGCCAGCAGCCCCCGGCTCTACGAGCAGTACTTC. Protein: CASSPRLYEQYF.